This is a list of T cell receptor beta chains from one sample in a study of radiation and T cells in renal cell carcinoma. Some clones are missing from TCRdb's copy, which holds only in-frame ones; the method was immunoSEQ multiplex PCR. This table has some 150,000 clones, roughly 87% appearing once. The sequencing here drew on blood, taken from a patient whose treatment included radiotherapy and nephrectomy. These receptors all come from a woman between 45 and 65 years old with renal cell carcinoma. The CDR3 runs from the conserved cysteine through the conserved F or W. The D gene is left open where the match is weak. Clone size is not always given. Where it is, it says once, few, many or a class for expanded clones.

j_call | d_call | clone_size | v_call | cdr3_length | cdr3_nt | cdr3_aa
TRBJ1-1 | TRBD1 | - | TRBV7-9 | 16 | TGTGCCAGCAGCCAGGCCGGGACAGGGGTGAACACTGAAGCTTTCTTT | CASSQAGTGVNTEAFF
TRBJ2-1 | TRBD2 | - | TRBV4-1 | 18 | TGCGCCAGCAGCCAATACGAGATGATTGGGGGGGAGTCCAATGAGCAGTTCTTC | CASSQYEMIGGESNEQFF
TRBJ1-1 | - | - | TRBV4-3 | 13 | TGCGCCAGCAGCCAAGATCTTAAGAGGGAAACTTTCTTT | CASSQDLKRETFF
TRBJ2-1 | - | - | TRBV7-9 | 15 | TGTGCCAGCAGACCTGCCTGGCGGCTCAACAATGAGCAGTTCTTC | CASRPAWRLNNEQFF
TRBJ1-5 | - | - | TRBV28 | 15 | TGTGCCAGCAGGATTGACACCGGGACCCGTAGGCCCCAGCATTTT | CASRIDTGTRRPQHF
TRBJ1-3 | - | - | TRBV5-6 | 18 | TGTGCCAGCAGCTTGTATGTGGGGGGGCCCGGCTCTGGAAACACCATATATTTT | CASSLYVGGPGSGNTIYF
TRBJ2-5 | TRBD1 | - | TRBV2 | 12 | TGTGCCAGCCGGACAGGGGAAAAGACCCAGTACTTC | CASRTGEKTQYF
TRBJ1-1 | - | - | TRBV20-1 | 9 | TGCAGTGCTGGTGTTGAAGCTTTCTTT | CSAGVEAFF
TRBJ1-5 | - | - | TRBV5-1 | 16 | TGCGCCAGCAGCTTGGACAACGAAACCGGCAATCAGCCCCAGCATTTT | CASSLDNETGNQPQHF
TRBJ2-5 | TRBD2 | - | TRBV15 | 16 | TGTGCCACCAGCAGAGATGTCGCGGGGGAACAAGAGACCCAGTACTTC | CATSRDVAGEQETQYF
TRBJ1-6 | - | once | TRBV4-3 | 16 | TGCGCCAGCAGCCAAGACAGGGGCTCCTATAATTCACCCCTCCACTTT | CASSQDRGSYNSPLHF